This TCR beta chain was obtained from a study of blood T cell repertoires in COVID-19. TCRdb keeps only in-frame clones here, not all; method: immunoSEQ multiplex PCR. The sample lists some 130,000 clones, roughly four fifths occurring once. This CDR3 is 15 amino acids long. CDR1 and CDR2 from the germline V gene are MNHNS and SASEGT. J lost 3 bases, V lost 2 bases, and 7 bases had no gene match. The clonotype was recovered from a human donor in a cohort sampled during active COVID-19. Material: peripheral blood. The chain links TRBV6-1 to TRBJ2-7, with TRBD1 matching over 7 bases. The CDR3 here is CASSETGTVYYEQYF. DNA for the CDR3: TGTGCCAGCAGTGAAACCGGGACAGTTTACTACGAGCAGTACTTC.